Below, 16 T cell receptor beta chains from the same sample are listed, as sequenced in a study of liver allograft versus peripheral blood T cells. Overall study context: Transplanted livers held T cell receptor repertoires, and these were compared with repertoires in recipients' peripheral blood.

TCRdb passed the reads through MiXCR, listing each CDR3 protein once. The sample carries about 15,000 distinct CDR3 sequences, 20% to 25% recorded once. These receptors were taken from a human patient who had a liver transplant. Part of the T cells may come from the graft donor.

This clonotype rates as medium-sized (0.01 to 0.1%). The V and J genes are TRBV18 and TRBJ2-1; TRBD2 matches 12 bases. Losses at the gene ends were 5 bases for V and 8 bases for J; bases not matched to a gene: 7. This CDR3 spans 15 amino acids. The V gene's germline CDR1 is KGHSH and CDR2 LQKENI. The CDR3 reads CASSASSGGAHEQFF. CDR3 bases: TGTGCCAGCTCAGCCTCTAGCGGGGGGGCTCATGAGCAGTTCTTC.

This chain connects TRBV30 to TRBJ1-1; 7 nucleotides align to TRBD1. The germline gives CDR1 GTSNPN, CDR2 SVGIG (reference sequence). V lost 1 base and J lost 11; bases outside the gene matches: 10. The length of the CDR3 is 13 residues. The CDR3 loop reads CAWSGTGGYQAFF. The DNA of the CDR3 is TGTGCCTGGAGTGGGACAGGTGGGTACCAGGCTTTCTTT.

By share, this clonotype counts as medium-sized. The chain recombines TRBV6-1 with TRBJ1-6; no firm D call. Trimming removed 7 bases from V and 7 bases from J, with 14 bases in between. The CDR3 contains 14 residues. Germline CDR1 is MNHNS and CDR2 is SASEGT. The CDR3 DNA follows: TGTGCCAGCATCCCATGGGAGGGAAATTCACCCCTCCACTTT. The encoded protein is CASIPWEGNSPLHF.

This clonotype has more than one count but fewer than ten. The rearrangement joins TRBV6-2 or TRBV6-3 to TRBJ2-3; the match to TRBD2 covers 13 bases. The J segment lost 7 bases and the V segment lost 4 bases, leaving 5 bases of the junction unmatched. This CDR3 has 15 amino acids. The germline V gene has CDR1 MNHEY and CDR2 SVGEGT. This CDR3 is CASSSLAGGRNTQYF. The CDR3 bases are TGTGCCAGCAGTTCACTAGCGGGGGGGCGCAATACGCAGTATTTT.

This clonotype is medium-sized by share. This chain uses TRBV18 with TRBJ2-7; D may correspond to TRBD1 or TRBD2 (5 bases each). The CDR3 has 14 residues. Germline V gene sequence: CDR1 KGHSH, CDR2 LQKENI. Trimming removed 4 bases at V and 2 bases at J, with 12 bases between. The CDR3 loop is CASSLPREPYEQYF. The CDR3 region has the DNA TGTGCCAGCTCACTTCCCAGGGAGCCCTACGAGCAGTACTTC.

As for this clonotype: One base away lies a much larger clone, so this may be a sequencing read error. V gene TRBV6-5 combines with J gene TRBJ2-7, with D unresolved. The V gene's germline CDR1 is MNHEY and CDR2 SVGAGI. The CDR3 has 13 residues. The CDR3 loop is CTSSSAASYEQYF. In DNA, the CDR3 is TGTACCAGCAGTTCCGCGGCTTCCTACGAGCAGTACTTC.

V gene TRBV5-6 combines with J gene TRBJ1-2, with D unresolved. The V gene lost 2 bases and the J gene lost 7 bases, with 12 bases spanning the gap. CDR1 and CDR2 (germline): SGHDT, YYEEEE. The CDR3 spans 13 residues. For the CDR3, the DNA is TGTGCCAGCAGCTTAGACGAGGGAAGTGGCTACACCTTC. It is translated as CASSLDEGSGYTF.

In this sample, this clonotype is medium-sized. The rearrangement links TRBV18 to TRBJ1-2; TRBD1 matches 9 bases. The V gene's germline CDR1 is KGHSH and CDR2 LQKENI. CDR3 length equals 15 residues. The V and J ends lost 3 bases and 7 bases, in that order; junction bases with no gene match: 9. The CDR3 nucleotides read TGTGCCAGCTCACCTTCGGGACAGGGCTTAGGTGGCTACACCTTC. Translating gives CASSPSGQGLGGYTF.

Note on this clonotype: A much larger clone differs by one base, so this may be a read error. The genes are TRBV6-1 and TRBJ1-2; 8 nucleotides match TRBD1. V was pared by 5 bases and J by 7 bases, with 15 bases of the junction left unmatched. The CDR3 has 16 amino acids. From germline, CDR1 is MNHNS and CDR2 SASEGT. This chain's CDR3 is CASSFFRGQEISGYTF. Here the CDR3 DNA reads TGTGCCAGCAGTTTCTTCCGGGGACAGGAGATATCTGGCTACACCTTC.

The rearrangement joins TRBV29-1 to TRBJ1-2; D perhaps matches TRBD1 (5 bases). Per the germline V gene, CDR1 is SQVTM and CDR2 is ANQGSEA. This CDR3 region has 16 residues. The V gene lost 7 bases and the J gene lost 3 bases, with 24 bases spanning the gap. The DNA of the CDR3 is TGCAGCGCCTTCGGGGACCCAGAAGAAGGGTACTATGGCTACACCTTC. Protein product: CSAFGDPEEGYYGYTF.

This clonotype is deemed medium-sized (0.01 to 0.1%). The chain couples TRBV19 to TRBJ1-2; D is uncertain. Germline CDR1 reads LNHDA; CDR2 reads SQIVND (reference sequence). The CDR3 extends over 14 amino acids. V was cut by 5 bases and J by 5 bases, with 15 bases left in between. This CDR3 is CASSPPLGWYGYTF. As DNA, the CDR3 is TGTGCCAGTAGTCCTCCCTTGGGTTGGTATGGCTACACCTTC. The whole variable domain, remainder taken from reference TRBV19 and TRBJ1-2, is DGGITQSPKYLFRKEGQNVTLSCEQNLNHDAMYWYRQDPGQGLRLIYYSQIVNDFQKGDIAEGYSVSREKKESFPLTVTSAQKNPTAFYLCASSPPLGWYGYTFGSGTRLTVV.

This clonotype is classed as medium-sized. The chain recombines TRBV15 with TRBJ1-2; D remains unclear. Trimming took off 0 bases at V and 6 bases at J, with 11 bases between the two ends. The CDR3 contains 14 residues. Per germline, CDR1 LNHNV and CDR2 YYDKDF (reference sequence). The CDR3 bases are TGTGCCACCAGCAGAGATGGGGTGTCGGATGGCTACACCTTC. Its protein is CATSRDGVSDGYTF.

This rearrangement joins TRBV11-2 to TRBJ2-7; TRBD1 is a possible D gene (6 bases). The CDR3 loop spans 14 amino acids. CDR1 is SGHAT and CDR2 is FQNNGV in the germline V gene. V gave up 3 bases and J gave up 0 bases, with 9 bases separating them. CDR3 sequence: CASSFGDNSYEQYF. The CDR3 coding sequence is TGTGCCAGCAGCTTCGGGGACAACTCCTACGAGCAGTACTTC.

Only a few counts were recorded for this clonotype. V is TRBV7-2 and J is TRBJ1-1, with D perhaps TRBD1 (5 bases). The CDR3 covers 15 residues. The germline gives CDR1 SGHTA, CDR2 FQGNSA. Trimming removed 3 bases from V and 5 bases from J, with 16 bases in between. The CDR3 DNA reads TGTGCCAGCAGCTTTATCCAGGGCGGCAGGACTGAAGCTTTCTTT. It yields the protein CASSFIQGGRTEAFF. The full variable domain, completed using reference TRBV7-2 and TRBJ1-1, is GAGVSQSPSNKVTEKGKDVELRCDPISGHTALYWYRQSLGQGLEFLIYFQGNSAPDKSGLPSDRFSAERTGGSVSTLTIQRTQQEDSAVYLCASSFIQGGRTEAFFGQGTRLTVV.

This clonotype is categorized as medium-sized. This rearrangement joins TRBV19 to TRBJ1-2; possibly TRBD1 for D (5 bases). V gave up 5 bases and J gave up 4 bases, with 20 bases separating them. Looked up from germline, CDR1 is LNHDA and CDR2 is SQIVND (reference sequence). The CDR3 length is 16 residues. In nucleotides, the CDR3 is TGTGCCAGTAGTGCCGGGACCCTATCAGCCTCCTATGGCTACACCTTC. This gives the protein CASSAGTLSASYGYTF.

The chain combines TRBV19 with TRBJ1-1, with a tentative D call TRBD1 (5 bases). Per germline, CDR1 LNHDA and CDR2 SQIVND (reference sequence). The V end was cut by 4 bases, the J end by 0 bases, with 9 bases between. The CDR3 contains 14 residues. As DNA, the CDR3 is TGTGCCAGTAGTACCGACAGACTGAACACTGAAGCTTTCTTT. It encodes CASSTDRLNTEAFF. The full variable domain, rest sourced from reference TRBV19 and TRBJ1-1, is DGGITQSPKYLFRKEGQNVTLSCEQNLNHDAMYWYRQDPGQGLRLIYYSQIVNDFQKGDIAEGYSVSREKKESFPLTVTSAQKNPTAFYLCASSTDRLNTEAFFGQGTRLTVV.